This TCR beta chain comes out of a study of CD8 T cells in ankylosing spondylitis. Deletions cut 2 bases from V and 0 bases from J, with 7 bases between. The CDR3 contains 15 residues. Per germline, CDR1 LGHNA and CDR2 YNFKEQ. Libraries of TCR beta came from quantitative 5'-RACE with molecular barcodes. TCRdb used MiXCR to reprocess the 5' RACE reads, holding one entry per CDR3 protein. The table lists nearly 250,000 distinct CDR3 sequences, approximately 30% of them singletons. This clonotype was detected a few times. This receptor was identified in a male donor with ankylosing spondylitis or in good health (not recorded which). The rearrangement links TRBV4-2 to TRBJ2-2; no definite D call. Material for sequencing was blood, either unsorted or a sorted T cell fraction (not recorded which). CDR3 in DNA: TGTGCCAGCAGCCAACGGACCACGAACACCGGGGAGCTGTTTTTT. This codes for CASSQRTTNTGELFF.